This TCR beta chain is from a study of blood T cell repertoires in COVID-19. Overall study: From T cells, B-cell-depleted T cells, or PBMCs came the material, which was cDNA or gDNA.

Clones were sequenced by immunoSEQ multiplex PCR, and TCRdb holds only the in-frame ones, with some missing. The repertoire consists of about 190,000 clones, with 82% occurring once and the leading ten covering more than 5%. The CDR3 has 12 amino acids. V shed 2 bases and J 7 bases; nucleotides not matched to a gene: 3. The V gene's germline CDR1 is SQVTM and CDR2 ANQGSEA. The source material was peripheral blood. V gene TRBV29-1 combines with J gene TRBJ2-7; TRBD2 aligns across 9 bases. The receptor comes from a woman aged 25-40 years with acute or convalescent COVID-19. The CDR3 region has the DNA TGCAGCGTTGAATTGGCGGGAGGGGAGCAGTACTTC. As protein: CSVELAGGEQYF.